The 9 T cell receptor beta chains in this list originate from one sample, sequenced in a study of blood T cell repertoires in COVID-19 (TCRdb year 2020). Library construction relied on the immunoSEQ multiplex PCR assay. As stored in TCRdb, this immuneACCESS dataset retains in-frame rearrangements with V and J assigned. A fraction of the clones does not appear; measured against another copy, unresolved V genes explain less than half of the discrepancy, and the remainder lacks a known reason. Counted in this sample were around 300,000 clones; 75% to 95% of them appeared once. The ten biggest clones cover 6.5% to 8% of the sample. The sample consisted of peripheral blood. Source of these receptors: a woman aged 30 to 39 with COVID-19, enrolled during active disease.

V usage is TRBV18 and J usage is TRBJ1-5, with D perhaps matching TRBD1 (5 bases). This CDR3 region has 13 residues. The V end lost 1 base, the J end lost 5 bases, and 6 bases lay between the germline ends. Germline V gives CDR1 KGHSH, CDR2 LQKENI. The CDR3 spells CASSPRGDQPQHF. The CDR3 DNA sequence: TGTGCCAGCTCACCACGGGGGGATCAGCCCCAGCATTTT.

The V gene is TRBV5-1, the J gene TRBJ2-7; 8 positions agree with TRBD1. The length of the CDR3 is 15 residues. V lost 4 bases and J lost 0; bases outside the gene matches: 6. The germline V gene encodes CDR1 SGHRS and CDR2 YFSETQ. This CDR3 is CASSPGDRFSYEQYF. In DNA form, the CDR3 reads TGCGCCAGCAGCCCGGGGGACAGGTTCTCCTACGAGCAGTACTTC. The variable domain in full, with the rest retrieved from reference TRBV5-1 and TRBJ2-7, is KAGVTQTPRYLIKTRGQQVTLSCSPISGHRSVSWYQQTPGQGLQFLFEYFSETQRNKGNFPGRFSGRQFSNSRSEMNVSTLELGDSALYLCASSPGDRFSYEQYFGPGTRLTVT.

CDR3 region: CATSRDLIKLYGSNQPQHF. The CDR3 DNA sequence: TGTGCCACCAGCAGAGATTTGATCAAGTTGTACGGGAGCAATCAGCCCCAGCATTTT. The rearrangement uses TRBV15 and TRBJ1-5; D gene unclear. Germline V lookup: CDR1 LNHNV, CDR2 YYDKDF (reference sequence). The V and J ends lost 0 bases and 1 base respectively, with 19 bases between them. The CDR3 contains 19 residues.

The chain couples TRBV30 to TRBJ1-1, with D perhaps matching TRBD1 (5 bases). V shed 4 bases and J shed 1 base, with 16 bases lying between them. Germline assignment: CDR1 GTSNPN and CDR2 SVGIG (reference sequence). The CDR3 sequence is 15 residues long. CDR3 amino acids: CAWTDETRGNTEAFF. CDR3 coding DNA: TGTGCCTGGACCGATGAAACAAGGGGGAACACTGAAGCTTTCTTT.

This rearrangement joins TRBV18 to TRBJ2-7, with 7 bases fitting TRBD2. CDR1 KGHSH and CDR2 LQKENI come from the germline V gene. The trim removed 0 bases at V and 2 bases at J, leaving 7 bases unmatched. This CDR3 region has 16 residues. The CDR3 region has the DNA TGTGCCAGCTCACCACCTCCTAGCGGATACGCCTACGAGCAGTACTTC. The encoded protein is CASSPPPSGYAYEQYF. The full variable domain, its missing parts supplied by reference TRBV18 and TRBJ2-7, is NAGVMQNPRHLVRRRGQEARLRCSPMKGHSHVYWYRQLPEEGLKFMVYLQKENIIDESGMPKERFSAEFPKEGPSILRIQQVVRGDSAAYFCASSPPPSGYAYEQYFGPGTRLTVT.

The genes are TRBV27 and TRBJ2-5; 12 nucleotides agree with TRBD2. The CDR3 has 14 amino acids. Germline V lookup: CDR1 MNHEY, CDR2 SMNVEV (reference sequence). V dropped 6 bases and J dropped 4; count of bases not matched to a gene: 3. CDR3 sequence reads: CASSPGLAGETQYF. The CDR3 coding sequence is TGTGCCAGCAGCCCGGGACTAGCGGGAGAGACCCAGTACTTC.

V gene TRBV30 combines with J gene TRBJ1-1; 8 nucleotides line up with TRBD1. V lost 5 bases to trimming and J lost 4 bases; unmatched junction nucleotides: 15. Germline loops: CDR1 GTSNPN, CDR2 SVGIG (reference sequence). This CDR3 spans 16 amino acids. The CDR3 DNA sequence: TGTGCCTGGGGTAGGGGGACCGGGACAGGAGGCACTGAAGCTTTCTTT. As protein: CAWGRGTGTGGTEAFF.

V and J are TRBV30 and TRBJ1-1, with 8 bases lining up with TRBD1. The CDR3 has 14 amino acids. Germline V gene sequence: CDR1 GTSNPN, CDR2 SVGIG (reference sequence). The trim removed 4 bases at V and 1 base at J, leaving 5 bases unmatched. The CDR3, as DNA: TGTGCCTGGAATACACAGGGGGGGAACACTGAAGCTTTCTTT. It yields the protein CAWNTQGGNTEAFF.

The chain employs TRBV4-3 and TRBJ2-7; TRBD1 is a possible D gene (5 bases). The CDR3 has 15 residues. The germline V gene encodes CDR1 LGHNA and CDR2 YSLEER. Trimming pared 1 base from V and 7 bases from J, leaving 17 bases between. The CDR3 DNA reads TGCGCCAGCAGCCAAGGTACAGGCCCTGTTCTTGAGCAGTACTTC. Translated: CASSQGTGPVLEQYF.